Following are 10 T cell receptor beta chains from one sample sequenced in a study of T cell changes during pregnancy in multiple sclerosis. TCRdb's table, derived via immunoSEQ multiplex PCR, lists solely in-frame clones and lacks some. The profile covers some 60,000 clones, with around 93% appearing a single time and 0.6% to 0.9% taken by the ten largest. Sequenced here: CD4+ T cells from peripheral blood mononuclear cells, sampled in the first trimester of pregnancy. The receptor source for this set is a female donor with multiple sclerosis, enrolled in a pregnancy study.

V and J are TRBV4-3 and TRBJ2-6, with D perhaps TRBD1 (6 bases). Germline V lookup: CDR1 LGHNA, CDR2 YSLEER. V lost 0 bases and J lost 0, with 6 bases in between. The CDR3 runs to 16 residues. The CDR3 DNA is TGCGCCAGCAGCCAAGAGACAGGCTCTGGGGCCAACGTCCTGACTTTC. It specifies CASSQETGSGANVLTF.

This chain connects TRBV27 to TRBJ2-5, with D maybe TRBD1 (6 bases). V dropped 6 bases and J dropped 5 bases, with 22 bases sitting between them. The CDR3 loop spans 16 amino acids. The germline V gene encodes CDR1 MNHEY and CDR2 SMNVEV (reference sequence). The CDR3, as DNA: TGTGCCAGCAGCCGTAGGGACAAAGGGGCCGCGGAGACCCAGTACTTC. It encodes CASSRRDKGAAETQYF.

The count of this clone is one. The gene calls are TRBV11-2 and TRBJ2-1; the match to TRBD2 covers 12 bases. V dropped 5 bases and J dropped 6; count of bases not matched to a gene: 11. CDR1 is SGHAT, CDR2 FQNNGV, per germline. This CDR3 comprises 17 residues. CDR3 in DNA: TGTGCCAGCAGCCCACGGGGCGCTAGCGGGGGGGCCAATGAGCAGTTCTTC. Protein product: CASSPRGASGGANEQFF.

The chain couples TRBV5-6 to TRBJ2-2; D not certain. V lost 1 base and J lost 5, with 6 bases in between. The V gene's germline CDR1 is SGHDT and CDR2 YYEEEE. The CDR3 has 13 amino acids. The CDR3 DNA is TGTGCCAGCAGCTTGCCCGGGACCGGGGAGCTGTTTTTT. This encodes CASSLPGTGELFF.

The CDR3 DNA is TGTGCCAGCAGTTACTCCGTCCGGGACAGAGAGACCCAGTACTTC. It is translated as CASSYSVRDRETQYF. This sequence joins TRBV6-5 and TRBJ2-5; TRBD1 matches at 7 bases. CDR1 is MNHEY and CDR2 is SVGAGI in the germline V gene. This CDR3 region has 15 residues. V lost 0 bases, J lost 4 bases, and 5 bases stayed unmatched.

V usage is TRBV6-5 and J usage is TRBJ2-2; TRBD2 might be the D (5 bases). This CDR3 is 15 amino acids long. The V end was cut by 1 base, the J end by 6 bases, with 12 bases between. CDR1 and CDR2 from the germline V gene are MNHEY and SVGAGI. The CDR3 loop reads CASSYLGRVAGELFF. The CDR3 coding sequence is TGTGCCAGCAGTTACTTAGGGCGGGTAGCCGGGGAGCTGTTTTTT.

The CDR3 bases are TGTGCCAGCACCTTAGGAGAGGGCCAGGGCAATCAGCCCCAGCATTTT. Its translation is CASTLGEGQGNQPQHF. V usage is TRBV25-1 and J usage is TRBJ1-5; D gene ambiguous. With 7 bases removed from V and 2 bases from J, the gap between germline ends came to 18 bases. CDR3 length equals 16 residues. Germline V gene lookup returns CDR1 MGHDK and CDR2 SYGVNS. The entire variable domain, with the rest obtained from reference TRBV25-1 and TRBJ1-5, is as follows: EADIYQTPRYLVIGTGKKITLECSQTMGHDKMYWYQQDPGMELHLIHYSYGVNSTEKGDLSSESTVSRIRTEHFPLTLESARPSHTSQYLCASTLGEGQGNQPQHFGDGTRLSIL.

This chain joins TRBV7-3 and TRBJ2-5; tentative D call: TRBD1 (5 bases). The length of the CDR3 is 12 residues. Germline lookup yields CDR1 SGHTA and CDR2 FQGTGA. With 4 bases removed from V and 7 bases from J, the gap between germline ends came to 10 bases. DNA for the CDR3: TGTGCCAGCAGCTCGGAAGGGGCGACCCAGTACTTC. It codes for CASSSEGATQYF.

The chain couples TRBV19 to TRBJ1-2; tentatively, D is TRBD1 (5 bases). V dropped 3 bases and J dropped 1 base, with 12 bases sitting between them. Germline CDR1 LNHDA, CDR2 SQIVND (reference sequence). This CDR3 contains 15 residues. This chain's CDR3 is CASSMSQGFNYGYTF. As DNA, the CDR3 is TGTGCCAGTAGTATGTCGCAGGGATTTAACTATGGCTACACCTTC.

The chain employs TRBV18 and TRBJ1-6; TRBD1 agrees at 8 bases. Germline trimming cut 5 bases from V and 0 bases from J; bases unmatched to any gene: 3. The CDR3 runs 16 residues. Germline V gene lookup returns CDR1 KGHSH and CDR2 LQKENI. The CDR3 bases are TGTGCCAGCTCATCTGACAGGGGCTCCTATAATTCACCCCTCCACTTT. Protein product: CASSSDRGSYNSPLHF.